Below, 20 T cell receptor beta chains from the same sample are listed, as sequenced in a study of OX40 agonist ivuxolimab in advanced cancers. Generated by immunoSEQ multiplex PCR, the TCRdb table keeps only in-frame clones and is missing some. The table includes about 69,000 clones, 90% detected once. Material: CD4+ or CD8+ T cells sorted from blood, obtained in a trial of the OX40 agonist ivuxolimab. These receptor sequences come from an adult with an advanced solid tumor such as melanoma, head and neck, liver or kidney cancer.

The chain has TRBV19 and TRBJ2-7, with 7 bases identical to TRBD1. CDR3 length: 13 amino acids. Per germline, CDR1 LNHDA and CDR2 SQIVND (reference sequence). Trimming cost V 3 bases and J 5 bases; bases outside gene matches: 4. CDR3 nucleotide sequence: TGTGCCAGTAGTATGTCTCAGGGGGACGAGCAGTACTTC. It specifies CASSMSQGDEQYF.

The J gene is TRBJ1-5, the V gene TRBV28; unclear D gene. V lost 1 base and J 2 bases, leaving 12 bases between the germline ends. Looked up from germline, CDR1 is MDHEN and CDR2 is SYDVKM. CDR3 length equals 16 residues. CDR3 residues: CASSLSHGQGNQPQHF. The CDR3 DNA is TGTGCCAGCAGTTTATCCCACGGGCAGGGCAATCAGCCCCAGCATTTT. The variable domain in full, completed from reference TRBV28 and TRBJ1-5, reads DVKVTQSSRYLVKRTGEKVFLECVQDMDHENMFWYRQDPGLGLRLIYFSYDVKMKEKGDIPEGYSVSREKKERFSLILESASTNQTSMYLCASSLSHGQGNQPQHFGDGTRLSIL.

The V gene is TRBV7-8, the J gene TRBJ1-1; D gene uncertain. Germline V gene sequence: CDR1 SGHVS, CDR2 FQNEAQ. The CDR3 length is 13 residues. The V gene lost 2 bases and the J gene lost 1 base, with 5 bases spanning the gap. CDR3 sequence reads: CASSLKENTEAFF. The CDR3, as DNA: TGTGCCAGCAGCTTAAAAGAGAACACTGAAGCTTTCTTT.

The V gene is TRBV5-4, the J gene TRBJ2-7; 12 bases line up with TRBD2. Trimming removed 4 bases from V and 1 base from J; junction bases left unmatched: 3. From germline, CDR1 is SGHNT and CDR2 YYREEE (reference sequence). This CDR3 has 15 residues. This CDR3 is CASSGTSGRSYEQYF. For the CDR3, the DNA is TGTGCCAGCAGCGGAACTAGCGGGAGGTCCTACGAGCAGTACTTC.

The genes are TRBV2 and TRBJ1-2; no reliable D call. Between the trimmed V and J ends, which lost 1 base and 7 bases, there was a span of 10 bases. The CDR3 has 13 amino acids. Germline V CDR1 and CDR2: SNHLY, FYNNEI. This CDR3 is CASSEVTVSGYTF. DNA of the CDR3: TGTGCCAGCAGTGAAGTGACGGTCAGTGGCTACACCTTC.

This chain joins TRBV10-3 and TRBJ1-3; TRBD1 aligns across 8 bases. V was clipped by 5 bases and J by 6 bases; unmatched bases: 12. CDR1 is ENHRY and CDR2 is SYGVKD in the germline V gene. The CDR3 totals 16 residues. DNA of the CDR3: TGTGCCATCAGTCCCCTCCGGACAGGGTTTTTAAACACCATATATTTT. Translating gives CAISPLRTGFLNTIYF.

The gene calls are TRBV9 and TRBJ1-3, with D uncertain. The CDR3 runs 16 residues. From germline, CDR1 is SGDLS and CDR2 YYNGEE. V was trimmed by 0 bases and J by 3 bases, leaving 13 bases between them. The CDR3 DNA reads as TGTGCCAGCAGCGTAGCTGTAGAAGGGAATGGAAACACCATATATTTT. Translating it yields CASSVAVEGNGNTIYF.

The chain recombines TRBV18 with TRBJ1-2; D perhaps matches TRBD1 (5 bases). CDR1 is KGHSH and CDR2 is LQKENI in the germline V gene. Trimming left V 3 bases short and J 1 base short, with 12 bases between. The CDR3 is made up of 15 amino acids. This chain's CDR3 is CASSPALRDNYGYTF. CDR3 DNA: TGTGCCAGCTCACCGGCCCTCAGGGATAACTATGGCTACACCTTC.

In DNA, the CDR3 is TGTGCCAGTAGGACGGAGAACACTGAAGCTTTCTTT. Encoded protein: CASRTENTEAFF. The rearrangement joins TRBV6-1 to TRBJ1-1, with unresolved D. V was shortened by 9 bases and J by 1 base, with 9 bases between the two germline ends. CDR1 MNHNS and CDR2 SASEGT come from the germline V gene. The CDR3 has 12 residues.

The chain uses TRBV5-1 and TRBJ1-5; TRBD1 might be the D (6 bases). Looked up from germline, CDR1 is SGHRS and CDR2 is YFSETQ. The length of the CDR3 is 14 residues. Trimming stripped 4 bases from V and 5 bases from J, with 13 bases between. CDR3 DNA: TGCGCCAGCAGCAGAGGGACACCGGATCAGCCCCAGCATTTT. It is translated as CASSRGTPDQPQHF.

The chain combines TRBV6-6 with TRBJ2-1; a possible D gene is TRBD1 (6 bases). The CDR3 extends over 16 amino acids. V was pared by 6 bases and J by 9 bases, with 24 bases between. Germline CDR1 MNHNY, CDR2 SVGAGI (reference sequence). In nucleotides, the CDR3 is TGTGCCAGCAGCGCAAGACAGGATCAAGTTTCAGGTGAGCAGTTCTTC. This translates into CASSARQDQVSGEQFF.

The V gene is TRBV5-4, the J gene TRBJ2-5; 12 bases fit TRBD2. This CDR3 region has 15 residues. Germline V gene sequence: CDR1 SGHNT, CDR2 YYREEE (reference sequence). The ends lost 3 bases at V and 5 bases at J; junction bases unmatched: 5. CDR3 DNA sequence: TGTGCCAGCAGCTACCGACTAGCGGGAGTGGAGACCCAGTACTTC. Its protein is CASSYRLAGVETQYF.

The CDR3 region is CASSSVNTQYF. As DNA, the CDR3 is TGCGCCAGCAGCTCAGTGAATACGCAGTATTTT. The genes are TRBV5-1 and TRBJ2-3; no firm D call. Trimming cost V 3 bases and J 7 bases, with 6 bases left between them. Germline V gene sequence: CDR1 SGHRS, CDR2 YFSETQ. CDR3 length equals 11 residues.

The V and J genes are TRBV7-2 and TRBJ2-3; 12 bases are a match to TRBD2. The trim removed 0 bases at V and 3 bases at J, leaving 1 base unmatched. CDR1 and CDR2 from the germline V gene are SGHTA and FQGNSA. This CDR3 comprises 16 residues. CDR3 in amino acids: CASSLALAGGTDTQYF. In DNA, the CDR3 is TGTGCCAGCAGCTTAGCGCTAGCGGGAGGGACAGATACGCAGTATTTT.

This clone was seen once. The chain recombines TRBV7-2 with TRBJ1-2, with D unclear. This CDR3 has 13 residues. Germline V gives CDR1 SGHTA, CDR2 FQGNSA. Trimming took 7 bases from V and 4 from J, leaving 13 bases between them. The DNA for the CDR3 is TGTGCCAGCATTCCGGGCGGCGGCTATGGCTACACCTTC. It translates to CASIPGGGYGYTF.

The V call is TRBV7-2, the J call TRBJ2-5, with 9 bases lining up with TRBD2. With V trimmed by 4 bases and J by 5 bases, 8 bases remained unmatched. Germline V gives CDR1 SGHTA, CDR2 FQGNSA. This CDR3 is 15 amino acids long. The CDR3 region has the DNA TGTGCCAGCAGCTCCTCTAGCGGGACTTGGGAGACCCAGTACTTC. This translates into CASSSSSGTWETQYF.

The chain employs TRBV11-3 and TRBJ2-3; TRBD2 is a possible D gene (5 bases). The CDR3 covers 15 residues. Trimming shortened V by 1 base and J by 4 bases, and 12 bases separated the two germline ends. In germline, CDR1 is SGHNT, CDR2 YENEEA. CDR3 bases: TGTGCCAGCAGCTTAGGTACGGGGAAGGCAGATACGCAGTATTTT. This codes for CASSLGTGKADTQYF.

The chain couples TRBV9 to TRBJ1-4; D ambiguous. Germline V CDR1 and CDR2: SGDLS, YYNGEE. The V end lost 5 bases, the J end lost 0 bases, and 17 bases lay between the germline ends. The length of the CDR3 is 17 residues. The DNA for the CDR3 is TGTGCCAGCAGGGAAACCTATAGGGCTTCAACTAATGAAAAACTGTTTTTT. It yields the protein CASRETYRASTNEKLFF.

The rearrangement uses TRBV6-1 and TRBJ2-7, with D possibly being TRBD1 (6 bases). Deletions cut 2 bases from V and 1 base from J, with 18 bases between. The CDR3 sequence is 17 residues long. Germline values: CDR1 MNHNS, CDR2 SASEGT. CDR3 bases: TGTGCCAGCAGTGAATCTCTAAGGGGGACAAGGTCCTACGAGCAGTACTTC. It codes for CASSESLRGTRSYEQYF.

The chain employs TRBV6-5 and TRBJ1-2; D might be TRBD1 (5 bases). The CDR3 totals 14 residues. Deletions cut 6 bases from V and 6 bases from J, with 17 bases between. Germline V gene sequence: CDR1 MNHEY, CDR2 SVGAGI. CDR3 sequence (DNA): TGTGCCAGCAGCCAGCAGGGTGGTAAACATGGCTACACCTTC. Residues: CASSQQGGKHGYTF.